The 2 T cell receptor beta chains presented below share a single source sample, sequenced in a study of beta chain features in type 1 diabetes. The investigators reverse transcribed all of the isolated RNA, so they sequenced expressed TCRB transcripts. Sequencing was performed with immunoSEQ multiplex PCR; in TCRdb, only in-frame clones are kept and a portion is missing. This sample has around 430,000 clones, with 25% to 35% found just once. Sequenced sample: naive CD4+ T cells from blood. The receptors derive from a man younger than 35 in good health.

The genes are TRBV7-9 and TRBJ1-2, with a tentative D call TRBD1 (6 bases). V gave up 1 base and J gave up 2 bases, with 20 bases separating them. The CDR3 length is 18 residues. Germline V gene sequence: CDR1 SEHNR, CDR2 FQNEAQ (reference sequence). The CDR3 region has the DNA TGTGCCAGCAGCTTAGTGGCCTTTAGTAGGACAGAGAACTATGGCTACACCTTC. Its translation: CASSLVAFSRTENYGYTF.

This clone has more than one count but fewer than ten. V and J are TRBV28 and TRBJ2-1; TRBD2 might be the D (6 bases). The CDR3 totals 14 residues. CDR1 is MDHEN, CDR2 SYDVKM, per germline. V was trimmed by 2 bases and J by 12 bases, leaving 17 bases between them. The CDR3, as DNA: TGTGCCAGCAGTTTAGGTGGGACTTCCCTCGGGCAGTTCTTC. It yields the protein CASSLGGTSLGQFF.